This T cell receptor (beta chain) appears in the sequencing data of a study of beta chain features in type 1 diabetes. Points from the study as a whole: It was possible that PCR favored shorter templates, equally so in patients and controls. Among all four CD4+ subsets, Type 1 diabetes patients had TCRB CDR3s that were moderately but significantly shorter. Sampled from patients, naive, central memory and Treg TCRB repertoires appeared more similar than those sampled from healthy donors. Reads derived from cDNA could over-represent cells showing high TCR expression.

About this clone: Its antigen remains unidentified.

Reverse transcription of all isolated RNA meant that expressed TCRB transcripts were sequenced. The method was immunoSEQ multiplex PCR; TCRdb's version includes in-frame clones alone and lacks a portion of them. The repertoire holds 250,000 to 300,000 clones, with 14% as singletons. Purity of each sorted population was above 98%. The CDR3 is made up of 17 amino acids. With 3 bases clipped from V and 0 bases from J, the junction kept 5 bases outside the gene matches. Looked up from germline, CDR1 is SGHAT and CDR2 is FQNNGV. Sequencing used naive CD4+ T cells from blood. V gene TRBV11-2 combines with J gene TRBJ2-1; TRBD2 agrees at 10 bases. This TCR was sampled from a man aged 30-40 years with type 1 diabetes. Here the CDR3 DNA reads TGTGCCAGCAGCTTCTGGACTAGCGGAATCTCCTACAATGAGCAGTTCTTC. Translating it yields CASSFWTSGISYNEQFF.